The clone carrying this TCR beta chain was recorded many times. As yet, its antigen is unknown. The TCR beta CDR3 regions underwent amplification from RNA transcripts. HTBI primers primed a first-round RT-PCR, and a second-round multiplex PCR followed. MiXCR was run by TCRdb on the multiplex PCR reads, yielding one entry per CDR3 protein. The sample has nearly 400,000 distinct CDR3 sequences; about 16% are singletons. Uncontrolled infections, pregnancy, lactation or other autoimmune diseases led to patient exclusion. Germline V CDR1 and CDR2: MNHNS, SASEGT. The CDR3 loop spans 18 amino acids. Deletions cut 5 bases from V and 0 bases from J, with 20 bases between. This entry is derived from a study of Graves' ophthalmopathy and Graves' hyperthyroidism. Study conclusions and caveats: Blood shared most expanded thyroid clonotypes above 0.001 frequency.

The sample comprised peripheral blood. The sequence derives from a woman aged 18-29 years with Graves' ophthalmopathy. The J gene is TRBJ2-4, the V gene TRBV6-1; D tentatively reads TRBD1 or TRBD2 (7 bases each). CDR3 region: CASSRGGGNILAKNIQYF. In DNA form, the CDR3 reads TGTGCCAGCAGTCGGGGAGGGGGCAACATTTTAGCCAAAAACATTCAGTACTTC.